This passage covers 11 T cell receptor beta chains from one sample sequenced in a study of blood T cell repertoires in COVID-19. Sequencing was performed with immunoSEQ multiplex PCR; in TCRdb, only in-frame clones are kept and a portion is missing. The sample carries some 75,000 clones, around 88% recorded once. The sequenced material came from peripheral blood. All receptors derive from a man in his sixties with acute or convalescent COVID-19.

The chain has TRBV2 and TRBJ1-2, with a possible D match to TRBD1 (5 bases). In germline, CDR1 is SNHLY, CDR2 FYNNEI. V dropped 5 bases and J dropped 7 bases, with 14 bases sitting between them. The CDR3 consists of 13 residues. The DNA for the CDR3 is TGTGCCAGCAGTCCTCAGGGCACCGCTGGCTACACCTTC. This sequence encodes CASSPQGTAGYTF.

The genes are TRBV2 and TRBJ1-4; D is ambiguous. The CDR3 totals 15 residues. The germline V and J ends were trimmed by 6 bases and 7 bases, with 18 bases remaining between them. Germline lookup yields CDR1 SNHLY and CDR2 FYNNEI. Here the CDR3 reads CASSTLHGVGEKLFF. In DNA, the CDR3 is TGTGCCAGCAGCACATTACACGGGGTTGGTGAAAAACTGTTTTTT.

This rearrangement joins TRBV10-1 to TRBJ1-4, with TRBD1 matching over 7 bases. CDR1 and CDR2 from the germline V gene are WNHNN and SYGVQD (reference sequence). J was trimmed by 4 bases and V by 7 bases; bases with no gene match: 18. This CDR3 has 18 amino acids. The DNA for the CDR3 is TGCGCCAGCAAGGACAGGACCAGGGCCTCTACCCTTAATGAAAAACTGTTTTTT. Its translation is CASKDRTRASTLNEKLFF.

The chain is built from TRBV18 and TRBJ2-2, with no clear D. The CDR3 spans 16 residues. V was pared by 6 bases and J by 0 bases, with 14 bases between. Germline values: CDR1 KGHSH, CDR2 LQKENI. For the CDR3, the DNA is TGTGCCAGCTCTCTATCGAGGCAGTCGAACACCGGGGAGCTGTTTTTT. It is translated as CASSLSRQSNTGELFF.

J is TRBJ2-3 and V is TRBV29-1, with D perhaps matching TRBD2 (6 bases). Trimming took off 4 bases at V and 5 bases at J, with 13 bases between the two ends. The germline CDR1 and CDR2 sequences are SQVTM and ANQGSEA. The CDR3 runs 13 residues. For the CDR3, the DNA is TGCAGCGTTGTAACGGGAGCAGGAGATACGCAGTATTTT. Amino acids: CSVVTGAGDTQYF.

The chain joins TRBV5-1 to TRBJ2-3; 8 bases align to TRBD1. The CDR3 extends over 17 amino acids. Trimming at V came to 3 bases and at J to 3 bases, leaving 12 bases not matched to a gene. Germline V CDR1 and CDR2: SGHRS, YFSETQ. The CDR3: CASSSGGRGTGTDTQYF. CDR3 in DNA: TGCGCCAGCAGCTCTGGAGGTCGTGGGACAGGTACAGATACGCAGTATTTT.

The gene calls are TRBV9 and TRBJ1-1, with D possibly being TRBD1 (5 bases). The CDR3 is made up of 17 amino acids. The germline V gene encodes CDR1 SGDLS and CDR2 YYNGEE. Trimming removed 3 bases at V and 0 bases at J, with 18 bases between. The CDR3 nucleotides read TGTGCCAGCAGCGCCTCCCGGGACTCCCCCATGAACACTGAAGCTTTCTTT. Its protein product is CASSASRDSPMNTEAFF.

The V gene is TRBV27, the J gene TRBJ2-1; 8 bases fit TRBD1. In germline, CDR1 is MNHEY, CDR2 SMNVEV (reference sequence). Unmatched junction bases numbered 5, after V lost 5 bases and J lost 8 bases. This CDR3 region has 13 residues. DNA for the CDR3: TGTGCCAGCAGTCTCACAGGGGGAGATGAGCAGTTCTTC. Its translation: CASSLTGGDEQFF.

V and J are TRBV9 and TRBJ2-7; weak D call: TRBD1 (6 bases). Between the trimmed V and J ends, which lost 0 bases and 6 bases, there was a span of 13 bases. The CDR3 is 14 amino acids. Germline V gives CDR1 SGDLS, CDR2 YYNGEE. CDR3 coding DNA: TGTGCCAGCAGCGTAGCTCCAGGGGCGGGCGAGCAGTACTTC. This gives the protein CASSVAPGAGEQYF.

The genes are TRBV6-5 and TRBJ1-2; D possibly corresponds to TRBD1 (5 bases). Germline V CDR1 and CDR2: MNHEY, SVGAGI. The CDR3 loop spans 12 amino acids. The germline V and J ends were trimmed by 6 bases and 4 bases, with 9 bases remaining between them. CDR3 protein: CASSDQGYGYTF. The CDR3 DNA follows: TGTGCCAGCAGCGATCAGGGCTATGGCTACACCTTC.

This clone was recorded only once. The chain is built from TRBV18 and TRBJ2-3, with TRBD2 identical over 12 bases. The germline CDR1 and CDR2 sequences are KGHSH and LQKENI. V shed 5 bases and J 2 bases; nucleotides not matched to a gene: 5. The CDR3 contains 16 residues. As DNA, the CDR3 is TGTGCCAGCTCAGCCCTAGCGGGAGGGACCACAGATACGCAGTATTTT. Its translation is CASSALAGGTTDTQYF.